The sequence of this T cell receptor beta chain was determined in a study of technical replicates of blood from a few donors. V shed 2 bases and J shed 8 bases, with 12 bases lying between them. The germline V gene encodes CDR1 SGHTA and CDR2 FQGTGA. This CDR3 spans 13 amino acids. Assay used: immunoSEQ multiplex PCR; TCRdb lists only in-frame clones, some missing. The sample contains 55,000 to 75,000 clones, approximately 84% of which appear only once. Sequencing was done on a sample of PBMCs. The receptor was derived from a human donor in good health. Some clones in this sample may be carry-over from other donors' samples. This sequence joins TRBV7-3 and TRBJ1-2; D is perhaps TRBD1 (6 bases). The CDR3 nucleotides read TGTGCCAGCAGCTTAGGGCAGGGGCGCGGCTACACCTTC. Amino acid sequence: CASSLGQGRGYTF.